The entry below describes one T cell receptor beta chain. Its antigen is not identified. Profiling relied on immunoSEQ multiplex PCR, and the TCRdb table lists in-frame clones only, not all of them. The sample records roughly 220,000 clones, just over 70% being singletons. Trimming removed 2 bases from V and 1 base from J, with 12 bases in between. The CDR3 contains 15 residues. CDR1 is SGHRS and CDR2 is YFSETQ in the germline V gene. The data are from a study of cytotoxic CD8 clonotypes in ibrutinib-treated CLL. Looking at the study overall: After a median roughly 12 months on treatment (6 to 36), response samples were drawn.

Findings and caveats of the study: The times at which samples were taken varied between sustained-remission and progressing patients.

The clonotype was recovered from a human donor with chronic lymphocytic leukemia. This chain uses TRBV5-1 with TRBJ2-5; tentatively, D is TRBD1 (6 bases). This specimen consisted of PBMCs, obtained after 12 months of ibrutinib treatment. Here the CDR3 reads CASSFQGPIQETQYF. CDR3 coding DNA: TGCGCCAGCAGCTTCCAGGGGCCGATCCAAGAGACCCAGTACTTC. Drawing the rest from reference TRBV5-1 and TRBJ2-5, the complete variable domain is KAGVTQTPRYLIKTRGQQVTLSCSPISGHRSVSWYQQTPGQGLQFLFEYFSETQRNKGNFPGRFSGRQFSNSRSEMNVSTLELGDSALYLCASSFQGPIQETQYFGPGTRLLVL.